These 19 T cell receptor beta chains share one sample of origin, sequenced in a study of blood T cell repertoires in COVID-19. Some clones are missing from TCRdb's copy, which holds only in-frame ones; the method was immunoSEQ multiplex PCR. The sample contains about 87,000 clones, over 75% of which appear only once. Sequenced sample: peripheral blood. These receptors all come from a human donor with acute or convalescent COVID-19. The donor label of this sample is uncertain.

The chain couples TRBV19 to TRBJ1-6; 9 positions match TRBD1. The V gene's germline CDR1 is LNHDA and CDR2 SQIVND (reference sequence). The CDR3 contains 15 residues. The ends lost 0 bases at V and 11 bases at J; junction bases unmatched: 5. The CDR3 DNA follows: TGTGCCAGTAGTATAGACGGGACAGGGATTCCACCCCTCCACTTT. Translating it yields CASSIDGTGIPPLHF.

The gene calls are TRBV9 and TRBJ2-5; 9 nucleotides line up with TRBD1. V shed 2 bases and J 6 bases; nucleotides not matched to a gene: 5. The CDR3 is 14 residues long. Germline CDR1 is SGDLS and CDR2 is YYNGEE. The CDR3, as DNA: TGTGCCAGCAGCGTTACAGGGGGCACAAAGACCCAGTACTTC. As protein: CASSVTGGTKTQYF.

The chain recombines TRBV30 with TRBJ2-3, with 11 bases lining up with TRBD2. The CDR3 runs 14 residues. V shed 4 bases and J 5 bases; nucleotides not matched to a gene: 5. The germline gives CDR1 GTSNPN, CDR2 SVGIG (reference sequence). CDR3 sequence reads: CAWKLAGGQDTQYF. CDR3 coding DNA: TGTGCCTGGAAATTAGCGGGGGGGCAAGATACGCAGTATTTT.

The chain carries TRBV6-6 and TRBJ1-2; 8 nucleotides match TRBD1. Germline lookup yields CDR1 MNHNY and CDR2 SVGAGI (reference sequence). The CDR3 extends over 13 amino acids. Unmatched junction bases numbered 7, after V lost 6 bases and J lost 7 bases. In nucleotides, the CDR3 is TGTGCCAGCAGCCTCGGACAGGGTTTTGGCTACACCTTC. Translation: CASSLGQGFGYTF.

The J gene is TRBJ2-5, the V gene TRBV11-3; 12 bases are a match to TRBD2. Germline lookup yields CDR1 SGHNT and CDR2 YENEEA. The ends lost 3 bases at V and 1 base at J; junction bases unmatched: 3. The CDR3 consists of 16 residues. CDR3 sequence: CASSFQGLAGQETQYF. DNA of the CDR3: TGTGCCAGCAGCTTCCAGGGACTAGCGGGCCAAGAGACCCAGTACTTC.

The V and J genes are TRBV19 and TRBJ1-1, with a tentative D call TRBD1 (5 bases). Germline CDR1 LNHDA, CDR2 SQIVND (reference sequence). The CDR3 spans 17 residues. Trimming took off 0 bases at V and 0 bases at J, with 14 bases between the two ends. The CDR3 DNA is TGTGCCAGTAGTATAGATCTGGGGGGGAGGATGAACACTGAAGCTTTCTTT. Protein sequence: CASSIDLGGRMNTEAFF.

The chain couples TRBV12-3 or TRBV12-4 to TRBJ1-5; D not certain. The CDR3 totals 13 residues. Trimming stripped 3 bases from V and 3 bases from J, with 6 bases between. This CDR3 is CASSLRYNQPQHF. Written as DNA, the CDR3 is TGTGCCAGCAGTTTGCGGTACAATCAGCCCCAGCATTTT.

V and J are TRBV4-2 and TRBJ2-5, with D tentatively TRBD2 (5 bases). In germline, CDR1 is LGHNA, CDR2 YNFKEQ. The CDR3 length is 15 residues. Trimming cost V 1 base and J 5 bases, with 14 bases left between them. CDR3 in amino acids: CASSQGWPRGETQYF. For the CDR3, the DNA is TGTGCCAGCAGCCAAGGATGGCCTCGAGGGGAGACCCAGTACTTC.

This clone was recorded a few times. This chain connects TRBV13 to TRBJ2-7, with D perhaps matching TRBD1 (5 bases). Deletions cut 7 bases from V and 3 bases from J, with 10 bases between. CDR3 length equals 12 residues. Germline lookup yields CDR1 PRHDT and CDR2 FYEKMQ (reference sequence). CDR3: CASTGQGYEQYF. CDR3 DNA: TGTGCCAGCACAGGGCAGGGCTACGAGCAGTACTTC. The whole variable domain, filled in from reference TRBV13 and TRBJ2-7, reads AAGVIQSPRHLIKEKRETATLKCYPIPRHDTVYWYQQGPGQDPQFLISFYEKMQSDKGSIPDRFSAQQFSDYHSELNMSSLELGDSALYFCASTGQGYEQYFGPGTRLTVT.

The chain joins TRBV10-1 to TRBJ2-4, with a tentative D call TRBD2 (5 bases). Germline V CDR1 and CDR2: WNHNN, SYGVQD (reference sequence). CDR3 size: 16 residues. Trimming pared 2 bases from V and 1 base from J, leaving 12 bases between. CDR3 bases: TGCGCCAGCAGTGAGGAGGCTAGCATGGCCAAAAACATTCAGTACTTC. Translating it yields CASSEEASMAKNIQYF.

This CDR3 is CAWSVNGQYGYTF. CDR3 coding DNA: TGTGCCTGGAGTGTAAATGGACAGTATGGCTACACCTTC. V usage is TRBV30 and J usage is TRBJ1-2; D perhaps matches TRBD1 (6 bases). CDR1 is GTSNPN, CDR2 SVGIG, per germline (reference sequence). This CDR3 region has 13 residues. Between the trimmed V and J ends, which lost 0 bases and 5 bases, there was a span of 10 bases.

The V call is TRBV11-2, the J call TRBJ2-7; 7 bases fit TRBD1. The ends lost 1 base at V and 2 bases at J; junction bases unmatched: 14. The CDR3 is 18 amino acids. CDR1 and CDR2 from the germline V gene are SGHAT and FQNNGV. CDR3: CASSLAGTVRGVAYEQYF. DNA of the CDR3: TGTGCCAGCAGCTTAGCCGGGACAGTGAGAGGGGTGGCCTACGAGCAGTACTTC.

The rearrangement uses TRBV10-2 and TRBJ2-5, with 7 bases identical to TRBD1. Germline V gives CDR1 WSHSY, CDR2 SAAADI. The V and J ends lost 6 bases and 5 bases, in that order; junction bases with no gene match: 9. This CDR3 has 14 residues. For the CDR3, the DNA is TGCGCCAGCAGGAATCGGACAGGATGGGAGACCCAGTACTTC. This gives the protein CASRNRTGWETQYF.

The rearrangement links TRBV5-1 to TRBJ2-1, with D tentatively TRBD2 (5 bases). Trimming took 2 bases from V and 0 from J, leaving 9 bases between them. The CDR3 contains 15 residues. The germline V gene encodes CDR1 SGHRS and CDR2 YFSETQ. The CDR3 protein is CASSLWGDSYNEQFF. CDR3 DNA: TGCGCCAGCAGCTTATGGGGAGACTCCTACAATGAGCAGTTCTTC. The whole variable domain, remainder taken from reference TRBV5-1 and TRBJ2-1, is KAGVTQTPRYLIKTRGQQVTLSCSPISGHRSVSWYQQTPGQGLQFLFEYFSETQRNKGNFPGRFSGRQFSNSRSEMNVSTLELGDSALYLCASSLWGDSYNEQFFGPGTRLTVL.

The chain is built from TRBV7-2 and TRBJ1-1, with TRBD1 as a possible D gene (6 bases). The CDR3 covers 15 residues. V lost 4 bases, J lost 1 base, and 13 bases lay in between. Germline values: CDR1 SGHTA, CDR2 FQGNSA. CDR3 bases: TGTGCCAGCAGCTGGATCCGGGGGGCGAACACTGAAGCTTTCTTT. This gives the protein CASSWIRGANTEAFF.

This clone showed up just once. The V gene is TRBV10-3, the J gene TRBJ2-2, with 15 nucleotides matching TRBD2. CDR3 length equals 18 residues. With 1 base clipped from V and 6 bases from J, the junction kept 6 bases outside the gene matches. In germline, CDR1 is ENHRY, CDR2 SYGVKD. CDR3 nucleotides: TGTGCCATCAGTGAGTTAGGACTAGCGGGGGGGCGATCCGGGGAGCTGTTTTTT. The encoded protein is CAISELGLAGGRSGELFF.

The V gene is TRBV3-1 (or the pseudogene TRBV3-2), the J gene TRBJ2-2, with 8 bases matching TRBD1. This CDR3 is built from 14 residues. J was trimmed by 4 bases and V by 2 bases; bases with no gene match: 0. The germline V gene encodes CDR1 LGHDT and CDR2 YNNKEL (reference sequence). The CDR3 reads CASSQQGATGELFF. The CDR3 region has the DNA TGTGCCAGCAGCCAACAGGGGGCCACCGGGGAGCTGTTTTTT.

V gene TRBV30 combines with J gene TRBJ1-6, with D possibly TRBD1 on 6 matching bases. The V and J ends lost 3 bases and 2 bases respectively, with 14 bases between them. The length of the CDR3 is 16 residues. CDR1 is GTSNPN and CDR2 is SVGIG in the germline V gene (reference sequence). CDR3 in amino acids: CAWREPTGTYNSPLHF. The CDR3 bases are TGTGCCTGGAGGGAACCCACAGGGACCTATAATTCACCCCTCCACTTT.

The chain carries TRBV25-1 and TRBJ1-2, with D perhaps matching TRBD1 (6 bases). Germline V gene sequence: CDR1 MGHDK, CDR2 SYGVNS. Trimming stripped 3 bases from V and 6 bases from J, with 17 bases between. The CDR3 contains 15 residues. The CDR3 loop reads CASSEAGARDHGYTF. The CDR3 DNA reads TGTGCCAGCAGTGAGGCGGGGGCCAGGGACCATGGCTACACCTTC.